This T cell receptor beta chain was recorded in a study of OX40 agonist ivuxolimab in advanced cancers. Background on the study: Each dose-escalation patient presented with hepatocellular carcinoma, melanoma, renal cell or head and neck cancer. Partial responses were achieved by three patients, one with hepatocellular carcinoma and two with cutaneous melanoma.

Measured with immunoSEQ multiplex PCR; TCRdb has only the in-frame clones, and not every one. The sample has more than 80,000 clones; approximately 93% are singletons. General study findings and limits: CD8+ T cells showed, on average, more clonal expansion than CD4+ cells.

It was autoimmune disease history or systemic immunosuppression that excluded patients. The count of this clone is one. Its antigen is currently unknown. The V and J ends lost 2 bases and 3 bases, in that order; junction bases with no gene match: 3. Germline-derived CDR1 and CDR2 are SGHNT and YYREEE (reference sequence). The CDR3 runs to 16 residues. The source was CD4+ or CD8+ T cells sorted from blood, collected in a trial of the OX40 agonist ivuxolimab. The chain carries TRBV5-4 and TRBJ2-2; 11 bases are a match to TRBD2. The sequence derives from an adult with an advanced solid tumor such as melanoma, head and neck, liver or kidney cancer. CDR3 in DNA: TGTGCCAGCAGCTTAATTAGCGGGGGGGACACCGGGGAGCTGTTTTTT. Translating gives CASSLISGGDTGELFF.